This T cell receptor (beta chain) is from a study of blood T cell repertoires in COVID-19. Assignments of participants to cohorts depended upon their own reported clinical history. Per the authors' pipeline: Reference gene primers were amplified, and this amplification served to estimate nucleated cell counts. TCRdb keeps only in-frame clones here, not all; method: immunoSEQ multiplex PCR. That table gives V, J and clone size, and the DNA gave D and trimming. The sample gives under 350,000 clones, roughly 90% of which show up once; roughly 2.5% is in the top ten. Germline V lookup: CDR1 KGHSH, CDR2 LQKENI. The ends were cut back, 3 bases at V and 4 bases at J, with 12 bases in the middle. The CDR3 contains 14 residues.

Sample: PBMCs or T cells enriched from blood (not recorded which). The sequence came from a man between 60 and 75 years old who had recovered from COVID-19. This sequence joins TRBV18 and TRBJ1-1; perhaps TRBD1 as D (5 bases). CDR3 DNA: TGTGCCAGCTCACCTAAAACAGGTACCACTGAAGCTTTCTTT. Its protein is CASSPKTGTTEAFF.